This entry lists 2 T cell receptor beta chains sequenced from one sample in a study of blood T cell repertoires in COVID-19. Here immunoSEQ multiplex PCR was the method, and the copy in TCRdb shows in-frame clones only, minus some. The sample carries 65,000 to 90,000 clones, around 86% recorded once. The material sequenced was peripheral blood. Every receptor here comes from a man aged 45 to 65 with active COVID-19.

The gene calls are TRBV30 and TRBJ1-6; 9 bases align to TRBD1. Germline V gene sequence: CDR1 GTSNPN, CDR2 SVGIG (reference sequence). V was pared by 0 bases and J by 7 bases, with 7 bases of the junction left unmatched. This CDR3 spans 16 amino acids. The CDR3 coding sequence is TGTGCCTGGAGTGTACTTCCGACAGGGGGAAATTCACCCCTCCACTTT. Translation: CAWSVLPTGGNSPLHF. The full variable domain, completed using reference TRBV30 and TRBJ1-6, is SQTIHQWPATLVQPVGSPLSLECTVEGTSNPNLYWYRQAAGRGLQLLFYSVGIGQISSEVPQNLSASRPQDRQFILSSKKLLLSDSGFYLCAWSVLPTGGNSPLHFGNGTRLTVT.

This clone was recorded a few times. The chain carries TRBV9 and TRBJ1-6, with 9 positions matching TRBD1. The V segment lost 3 bases and the J segment 4 bases; nucleotides outside the gene matches: 5. This CDR3 has 16 amino acids. Germline V lookup: CDR1 SGDLS, CDR2 YYNGEE. The CDR3 here is CASSGGQGKYNSPLHF. The CDR3 DNA sequence: TGTGCCAGCAGCGGTGGACAGGGGAAATATAATTCACCCCTCCACTTT.